The 4 T cell receptor beta chains listed next were all sequenced from one sample in a study of radiotherapy plus CTLA-4 blockade in lung cancer. Only in-frame clones appear in the TCRdb table, and some are missing; sequencing was by immunoSEQ multiplex PCR. The sample consists of some 50,000 clones, about 72% of them appearing once. The source was peripheral blood, collected from a patient treated with radiotherapy plus ipilimumab. The receptors derive from a human donor with non-small cell lung cancer who had stable disease on radiotherapy plus ipilimumab.

V usage is TRBV11-2 and J usage is TRBJ1-4; 9 bases are a match to TRBD1. The length of the CDR3 is 14 residues. The junction had 2 bases not matched to a gene; V was cut back by 0 bases and J by 9 bases. CDR1 and CDR2 (germline): SGHAT, FQNNGV. CDR3 in DNA: TGTGCCAGCAGCTTAGACGGACAGGGGCAAAAACTGTTTTTT. Translated, it gives CASSLDGQGQKLFF.

The chain links TRBV18 to TRBJ1-1; 7 bases align to TRBD1. The CDR3 length is 16 residues. V shed 4 bases and J 0 bases; nucleotides not matched to a gene: 8. Germline V CDR1 and CDR2: KGHSH, LQKENI. The CDR3 here is CASSLYGQAMNTEAFF. The CDR3 DNA reads TGTGCCAGCTCACTATACGGACAGGCTATGAACACTGAAGCTTTCTTT.

The chain employs TRBV9 and TRBJ1-2; D is possibly TRBD1 (5 bases). V lost 3 bases and J lost 1, with 13 bases in between. The germline V gene has CDR1 SGDLS and CDR2 YYNGEE. The CDR3 is 15 residues long. The CDR3: CASSGALDSNYGYTF. The CDR3 DNA reads TGTGCCAGCAGCGGAGCCCTAGACAGTAACTATGGCTACACCTTC. Full variable domain (remainder filled in from reference TRBV9 and TRBJ1-2): DSGVTQTPKHLITATGQRVTLRCSPRSGDLSVYWYQQSLDQGLQFLIQYYNGEERAKGNILERFSAQQFPDLHSELNLSSLELGDSALYFCASSGALDSNYGYTFGSGTRLTVV.

The chain combines TRBV6-5 with TRBJ2-3; D might be TRBD2 (6 bases). CDR3 length: 14 amino acids. Germline loops: CDR1 MNHEY, CDR2 SVGAGI. Trimming stripped 7 bases from V and 6 bases from J, with 17 bases between. This CDR3 is CASIPLGGSDTQYF. CDR3 sequence (DNA): TGTGCCAGCATTCCCCTCGGGGGTTCGGATACGCAGTATTTT.